This T cell receptor (beta chain) was recorded in a study of tissue T cells after allogeneic stem cell transplantation. Study-wide findings and caveats: Alloreactivity or antigen specificity of tissue TCRs was not determined; some clones might be host cells. In patients and mice, blood and spleen missed much of tissue repertoire.

This clone was observed a single time. The antigen is undetermined. Germline and genes here are mouse. The CDR3 end falls 1 residue outside the read, so it is completed with the germline J gene. Described time point: mouse harvest day 7 after allogeneic transplant. Tail vein injection delivered 10^7 T-cell-depleted bone marrow cells and 10^6 splenic CD5+ T cells. Tissues came from B6→BALB/c major-mismatch GVHD mice at day 7 or 14. TCRbeta CDR3 was sequenced at survey depth with template counts. Clones were sequenced by immunoSEQ multiplex PCR, and TCRdb holds only the in-frame ones, with some missing. In the table there are several thousand clones, 59% of which are singletons. CDR1 LGHDT and CDR2 YNNKQL come from the germline V gene (reference sequence). V trimming: 4 bases; J trimming: 2 bases; junction bases outside the gene matches: 3. The CDR3 has 14 residues.

The TCR sequence derives from a female BALB/c mouse given C57BL/6 T cells with graft-versus-host disease after an allogeneic hematopoietic cell transplant. This rearrangement joins TRBV4 to TRBJ2-5; the match to TRBD1 covers 7 bases. The sequenced material came from spleen. The sequenced CDR3 bases are TGTGCCAGCAGCTTGACAGGGACCCAAGACACCCAGTAC. This encodes CASSLTGTQDTQY. The CDR3 in its entirety is CASSLTGTQDTQYF.